The rows below give T cell receptor beta chains drawn from one sample of a study of CD8 T cells in Susac syndrome. Each CDR3 protein gets one entry after TCRdb re-called the immunoSEQ multiplex PCR reads with MiXCR. The sample has roughly 140,000 distinct CDR3 sequences, about 95% seen once. Input material: CD8+ T cells from PBMCs. The origin of the receptors is a human donor with multiple sclerosis. Each CDR3 is given with its conserved first and last residue. D genes are given only for firm matches. The listing skips clone size in some rows; elsewhere it reads once, few, many or a size class.

d_call	v_call	clone_size	j_call	cdr3_aa	cdr3_nt
.	TRBV29-1	.	TRBJ2-5	CSVDGEAPPRQETQYF	TGCAGCGTTGACGGTGAGGCTCCACCCCGCCAAGAGACCCAGTACTTC
.	TRBV4-1	once	TRBJ1-4	CASSQGTTTNEKLFF	TGCGCCAGCAGCCAAGGGACAACAACTAATGAAAAACTGTTTTTT
.	TRBV20-1	.	TRBJ2-4	CSARDGQSNIQYF	TGCAGTGCTAGAGATGGGCAGAGTAACATTCAGTACTTC
TRBD1	TRBV12-3/TRBV12-4	once	TRBJ2-1	CASMLGQGANEQFF	TGTGCCAGCATGTTGGGACAGGGGGCAAATGAGCAGTTCTTC
.	TRBV20-1	.	TRBJ2-1	CTASLDNEQFF	TGCACAGCGAGCTTGGACAATGAGCAGTTCTTC
.	TRBV7-2	.	TRBJ1-5	CASSLPRGGQPQHF	TGTGCCAGCAGCTTGCCCCGAGGGGGACAGCCCCAGCATTTT
TRBD1	TRBV30	.	TRBJ2-1	CAWGGQAAYNEQFF	TGTGCCTGGGGGGGACAGGCGGCCTACAATGAGCAGTTCTTC
.	TRBV6-6	.	TRBJ1-5	CASRQHSNQPQHF	TGTGCCAGTCGACAGCATAGCAATCAGCCCCAGCATTTT
TRBD2	TRBV28	.	TRBJ2-7	CASSFRGGIHEQYF	TGTGCCAGCAGTTTTCGGGGGGGGATCCACGAGCAGTACTTC
TRBD1	TRBV29-1	once	TRBJ2-2	CSADRDTGELFF	TGCAGCGCCGACAGGGACACCGGGGAGCTGTTTTTT
.	TRBV30	.	TRBJ2-7	CAWSDGPRPYEQYF	TGTGCCTGGAGTGACGGACCGAGACCCTACGAGCAGTACTTC
.	TRBV6-5	once	TRBJ2-4	CASSGTRGNIQYF	TGTGCCAGCAGTGGGACCCGGGGGAACATTCAGTACTTC
TRBD1	TRBV11-1	.	TRBJ1-2	CASSFGTGYGYTF	TGTGCCAGCAGCTTCGGGACAGGCTATGGCTACACCTTC